This T cell receptor beta chain was retrieved from a study of blood T cell repertoires in COVID-19. This CDR3 contains 15 residues. From germline, CDR1 is LNHDA and CDR2 SQIVND (reference sequence). Trimming removed 7 bases at V and 7 bases at J, with 17 bases between. This clone appeared once. Original data processing: Using reference gene primer amplification, nucleated cell counts were estimated. Measured with immunoSEQ multiplex PCR; TCRdb has only the in-frame clones, and not every one. V and J calls and clone size are given by that table; D and trimming were obtained from the DNA. The sample lists about 42,000 clones; around 91% were seen once.

The sequenced sample consisted of peripheral blood. This TCR came from a middle-aged man with active COVID-19. V and J are TRBV19 and TRBJ1-6; possibly TRBD1 for D (6 bases). CDR3 bases: TGTGCCAGTACCCCCCGACAGGAGGTAAATTCACCCCTCCACTTT. Protein: CASTPRQEVNSPLHF. Full variable domain (rest looked up from reference TRBV19 and TRBJ1-6): DGGITQSPKYLFRKEGQNVTLSCEQNLNHDAMYWYRQDPGQGLRLIYYSQIVNDFQKGDIAEGYSVSREKKESFPLTVTSAQKNPTAFYLCASTPRQEVNSPLHFGNGTRLTVT.